These T cell receptor beta chains were read from a single sample in a study of CD8 T cells in ankylosing spondylitis. TCRdb re-derived calls from the 5' RACE reads in MiXCR, one entry per CDR3 protein. Of about 160,000 distinct CDR3 sequences in the sample, under 45% are singletons; the top ten hold approximately 16%. The sequenced sample was synovial fluid, either unsorted or a sorted T cell fraction (not recorded which). These receptors were taken from a male donor with ankylosing spondylitis. The conserved cysteine and the conserved F or W are not part of the CDR3 here.

v_call: TRBV4-1; cdr3_length: 15; cdr3_aa: ASSQGGGTGTYNEQF
v_call: TRBV21-1; cdr3_length: 14; cdr3_aa: ASSKRLIGFWNEQY
v_call: TRBV4-1; cdr3_length: 15; cdr3_aa: ASSRGPGYLSGNTIY
v_call: TRBV4-3; cdr3_length: 15; cdr3_aa: ASSAGLAGGRDNEQY
v_call: TRBV20-1; cdr3_length: 12; cdr3_aa: SAPEGNMNTEAF
v_call: TRBV11-2; cdr3_length: 13; cdr3_aa: ASSLGLGGRETQY
v_call: TRBV9; cdr3_length: 12; cdr3_aa: ASSPWTSGDEQF
v_call: TRBV5-1; cdr3_length: 12; cdr3_aa: ASRASGVYNEQF
v_call: TRBV4-1; cdr3_length: 12; cdr3_aa: ASSPREGDNEQF
v_call: TRBV18; cdr3_length: 12; cdr3_aa: ASSPRNRGIEQY
v_call: TRBV27; cdr3_length: 14; cdr3_aa: ASSSIPGQGTDTQY
v_call: TRBV10-3; cdr3_length: 14; cdr3_aa: AMSGENRGSSYEQY
v_call: TRBV29-1; cdr3_length: 14; cdr3_aa: SVEDSPFGNQETQY
v_call: TRBV2; cdr3_length: 11; cdr3_aa: ASYRGPIYEQY
v_call: TRBV10-3; cdr3_length: 12; cdr3_aa: AITSGTYPYEQY
v_call: TRBV4-2; cdr3_length: 13; cdr3_aa: ASSRTGYRVQPQH
v_call: TRBV29-1; cdr3_length: 10; cdr3_aa: SAGTGTGELL
v_call: TRBV5-1; cdr3_length: 12; cdr3_aa: ASSLEGVYAEAF
v_call: TRBV7-2; cdr3_length: 11; cdr3_aa: ASSYWNTGELF
v_call: TRBV20-1; cdr3_length: 11; cdr3_aa: SARGLDENIQY
v_call: TRBV2; cdr3_length: 12; cdr3_aa: ASSDPGQIYGYT
v_call: TRBV10-3; cdr3_length: 12; cdr3_aa: AIKRGTLNTEAF
v_call: TRBV7-9; cdr3_length: 11; cdr3_aa: ASSSTHDSPYT
v_call: TRBV14; cdr3_length: 15; cdr3_aa: ASSQGGSGRFWNEQF
v_call: TRBV4-1; cdr3_length: 13; cdr3_aa: ASSQRGTGQRGYT
v_call: TRBV7-3; cdr3_length: 12; cdr3_aa: ASSLRRQDGELF
v_call: TRBV10-3; cdr3_length: 11; cdr3_aa: AITGSNTGVLF
v_call: TRBV11-2; cdr3_length: 12; cdr3_aa: ASSDGTGRETQY